The clone carrying this T cell receptor beta chain was observed at least ten times. As yet, its antigen is unknown. TCRdb recomputed calls from the reads with MiXCR, one row per CDR3 protein. The data hold roughly 300,000 distinct CDR3 sequences, with roughly a quarter observed a single time. The data are from a study of T cell repertoires in cytomegalovirus infection. The overall study: In public TCR beta signatures, there were indications of both CMV infection and matching HLA type. Study-wide results and caveats: Using cumulative public TCR beta family frequency, the authors identified those who carried CMV together with the relevant HLA. HLA-C-restricted, CMV-specific TCR beta clonotypes were dominant ex vivo.

J gave up 8 bases and V 1 base, and 14 bases lay outside the gene matches. The CDR3 sequence is 17 residues long. CDR1 and CDR2 from the germline V gene are ENHRY and SYGVKD. Sequences were obtained from PBMCs. The rearrangement uses TRBV10-3 and TRBJ2-1, with 7 bases lining up with TRBD2. This receptor was taken from a human donor in good health (CMV status not recorded). Some clones in this sample may be carry-over from other donors' samples. CDR3 nucleotides: TGTGCCATCAGTGAGTTGGGCGGGAGACGGTCACGGTATGAGCAGTTCTTC. It is translated as CAISELGGRRSRYEQFF.